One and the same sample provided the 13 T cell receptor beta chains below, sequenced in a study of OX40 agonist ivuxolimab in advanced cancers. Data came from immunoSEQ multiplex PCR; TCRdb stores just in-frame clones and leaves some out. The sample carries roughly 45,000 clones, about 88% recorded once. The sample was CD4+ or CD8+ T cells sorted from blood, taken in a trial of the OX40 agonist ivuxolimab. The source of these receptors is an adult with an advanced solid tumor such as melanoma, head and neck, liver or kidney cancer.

CDR3 protein: CASSLEAGGRELFF. CDR3 sequence (DNA): TGTGCCAGCAGCTTGGAGGCGGGAGGGCGGGAGCTGTTTTTT. The chain couples TRBV5-4 to TRBJ2-2; 9 bases agree with TRBD2. The CDR3 has 14 residues. The germline CDR1 and CDR2 sequences are SGHNT and YYREEE (reference sequence). V trimming: 0 bases; J trimming: 9 bases; junction bases outside the gene matches: 3.

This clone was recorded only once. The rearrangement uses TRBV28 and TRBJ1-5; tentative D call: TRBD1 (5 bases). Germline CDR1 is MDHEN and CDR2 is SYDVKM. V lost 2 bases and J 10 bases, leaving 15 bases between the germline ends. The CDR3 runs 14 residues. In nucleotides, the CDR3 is TGTGCCAGCAGTTTAGTATCCAGGGATCGTCCCCAGCATTTT. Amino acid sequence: CASSLVSRDRPQHF.

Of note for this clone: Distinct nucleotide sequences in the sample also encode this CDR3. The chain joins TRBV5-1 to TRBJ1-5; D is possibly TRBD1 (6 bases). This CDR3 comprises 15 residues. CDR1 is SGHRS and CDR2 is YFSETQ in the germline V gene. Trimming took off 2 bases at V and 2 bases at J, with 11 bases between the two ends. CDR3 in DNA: TGCGCCAGCAGCTTACAGGGTGGGGGCAATCAGCCCCAGCATTTT. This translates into CASSLQGGGNQPQHF.

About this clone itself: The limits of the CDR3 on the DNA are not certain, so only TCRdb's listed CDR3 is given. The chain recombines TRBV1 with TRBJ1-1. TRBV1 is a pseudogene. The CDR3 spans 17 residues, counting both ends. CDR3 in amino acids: CTSSQPRVWGKGTEAFF.

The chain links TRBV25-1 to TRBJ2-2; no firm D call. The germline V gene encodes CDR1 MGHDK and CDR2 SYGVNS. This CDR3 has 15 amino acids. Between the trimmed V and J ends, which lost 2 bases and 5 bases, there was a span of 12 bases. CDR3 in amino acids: CASSEGRLWTGELFF. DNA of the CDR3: TGTGCCAGCAGTGAAGGGCGGCTATGGACCGGGGAGCTGTTTTTT.

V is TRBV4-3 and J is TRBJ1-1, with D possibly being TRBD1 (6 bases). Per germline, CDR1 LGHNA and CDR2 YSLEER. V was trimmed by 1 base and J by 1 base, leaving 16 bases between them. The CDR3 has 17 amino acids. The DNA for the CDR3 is TGCGCCAGCAGCCAAGTCTCGATCAGGGGCCCGAACACTGAAGCTTTCTTT. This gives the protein CASSQVSIRGPNTEAFF.

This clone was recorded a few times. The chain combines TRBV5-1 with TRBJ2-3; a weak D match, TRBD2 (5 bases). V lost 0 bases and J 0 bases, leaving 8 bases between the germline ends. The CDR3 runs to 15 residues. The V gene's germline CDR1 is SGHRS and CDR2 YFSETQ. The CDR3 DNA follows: TGCGCCAGCAGCTTGGGAGGGCCTAGCACAGATACGCAGTATTTT. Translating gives CASSLGGPSTDTQYF.

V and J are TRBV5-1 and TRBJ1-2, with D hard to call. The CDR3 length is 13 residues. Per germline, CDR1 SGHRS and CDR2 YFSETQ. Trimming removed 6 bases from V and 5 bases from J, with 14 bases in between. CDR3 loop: CASTQDGGYGYTF. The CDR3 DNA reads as TGCGCCAGCACCCAAGACGGAGGATATGGCTACACCTTC.

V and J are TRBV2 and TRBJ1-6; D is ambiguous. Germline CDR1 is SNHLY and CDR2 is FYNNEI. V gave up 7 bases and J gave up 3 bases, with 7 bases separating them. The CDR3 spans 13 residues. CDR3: CASIVRYNSPLHF. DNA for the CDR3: TGTGCCAGCATTGTCCGCTATAATTCACCCCTCCACTTT.

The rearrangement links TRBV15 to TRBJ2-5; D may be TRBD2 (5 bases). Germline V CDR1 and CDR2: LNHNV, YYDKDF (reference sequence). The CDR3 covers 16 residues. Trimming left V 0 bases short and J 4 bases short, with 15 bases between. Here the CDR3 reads CATSRDRVGLGETQYF. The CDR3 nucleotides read TGTGCCACCAGCAGAGATCGAGTAGGACTCGGAGAGACCCAGTACTTC.

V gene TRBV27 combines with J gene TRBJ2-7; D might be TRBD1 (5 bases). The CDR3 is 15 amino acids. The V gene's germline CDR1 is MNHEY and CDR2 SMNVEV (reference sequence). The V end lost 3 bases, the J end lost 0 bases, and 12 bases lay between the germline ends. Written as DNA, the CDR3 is TGTGCCAGCAGTTTGATGGGGCAGAGCTCCTACGAGCAGTACTTC. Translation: CASSLMGQSSYEQYF.

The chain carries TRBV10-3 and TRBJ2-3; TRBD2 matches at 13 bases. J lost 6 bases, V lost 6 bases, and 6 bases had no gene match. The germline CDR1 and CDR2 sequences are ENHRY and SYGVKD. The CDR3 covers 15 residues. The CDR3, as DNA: TGTGCCATCAGCCGACTAGCGGGGGGAGTTGATACGCAGTATTTT. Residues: CAISRLAGGVDTQYF.

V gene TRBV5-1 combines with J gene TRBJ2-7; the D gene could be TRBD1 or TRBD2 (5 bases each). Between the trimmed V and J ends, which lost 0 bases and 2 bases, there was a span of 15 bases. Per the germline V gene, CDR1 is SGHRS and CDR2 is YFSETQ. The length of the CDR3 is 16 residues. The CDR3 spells CASSLGDPTPTYEQYF. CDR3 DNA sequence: TGCGCCAGCAGCTTGGGGGACCCAACGCCCACCTACGAGCAGTACTTC. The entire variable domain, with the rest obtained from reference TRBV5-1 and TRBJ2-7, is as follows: KAGVTQTPRYLIKTRGQQVTLSCSPISGHRSVSWYQQTPGQGLQFLFEYFSETQRNKGNFPGRFSGRQFSNSRSEMNVSTLELGDSALYLCASSLGDPTPTYEQYFGPGTRLTVT.